Given below is one T cell receptor (beta chain) in context. Its target is unknown. These data come from a study of T cell responses to AZD1222 COVID-19 vaccine. Notes on the study in general: The sample set comprised mostly white British donors with more females, and clonal diversity was possibly underestimated.

The method was immunoSEQ multiplex PCR; TCRdb's version includes in-frame clones alone and lacks a portion of them. The sample contains under 110,000 clones, 90% of which appear only once. This CDR3 spans 13 amino acids. Germline CDR1 is MGHRA and CDR2 is YSYEKL. V was clipped by 1 base and J by 6 bases, with 9 bases between them. This specimen consisted of peripheral blood, obtained on day 0 of AZD1222 vaccination. The receptor was derived from an adult in good health. The chain employs TRBV4-1 and TRBJ1-1; D unclear. CDR3 sequence reads: CASSQGRAPEAFF. For the CDR3, the DNA is TGCGCCAGCAGCCAAGGCAGAGCCCCTGAAGCTTTCTTT.